This note documents a single TCR beta chain sequence. A junction end diverges from the germline sequence, so it may reflect a read error. This CDR3 is built from 13 residues. Germline CDR1 and CDR2: LNHNV and YYDKDF (reference sequence). A single record per CDR3 protein comes from TCRdb applying MiXCR to the RT-PCR reads. The sample holds about 680,000 distinct CDR3 sequences, approximately 15% seen once. The clonotype was recovered from a female donor in good health, serving as a healthy control. The V and J genes are TRBV15 and TRBJ2-3; D is unresolved. Sequences were obtained from memory CD4+ T cells from blood. CDR3 coding DNA: TGTGCCACCAGCAGAGATATCCCAGATACGCAGTGTTTT. Translating gives CATSRDIPDTQCF. The full variable domain, its missing parts supplied by reference TRBV15 and TRBJ2-3, is DAMVIQNPRYQVTQFGKPVTLSCSQTLNHNVMYWYQQKSSQAPKLLFHYYDKDFNNEADTPDNFQSRRPNTSFCFLDIRSPGLGDTAMYLCATSRDIPDTQCFGPGTRLTVL.